One and the same sample provided the 4 T cell receptor beta chains below, sequenced in a study of T cells in localized non-small cell lung cancer. The method was immunoSEQ multiplex PCR; TCRdb's version includes in-frame clones alone and lacks a portion of them. The sample includes 3,000 or so clones, approximately 17% of them seen just once. The material sequenced was lung tumor tissue, taken before any cancer treatment. These receptors all come from a man between 40 and 70 years old with stage I squamous cell lung carcinoma.

The chain has TRBV6-8 and TRBJ1-2; D remains ambiguous. This CDR3 spans 15 amino acids. Germline CDR1 MNHGY, CDR2 SAAAGT. V shed 0 bases and J shed 2 bases, with 10 bases lying between them. The CDR3 is CASSYSAGANYGYTF. CDR3 DNA sequence: TGTGCCAGCAGTTACTCGGCGGGCGCGAACTATGGCTACACCTTC.

The J gene is TRBJ1-5, the V gene TRBV19; 7 nucleotides align to TRBD1. Germline V gene lookup returns CDR1 LNHDA and CDR2 SQIVND (reference sequence). This CDR3 is built from 14 residues. J was trimmed by 7 bases and V by 6 bases; bases with no gene match: 9. The CDR3 DNA reads TGTGCCAGTAGGGGAACAGGGGCAGGACAGCCCCAGCATTTT. This translates into CASRGTGAGQPQHF.

The chain carries TRBV11-3 and TRBJ2-7, with D possibly matching TRBD1 (6 bases). Trimming removed 3 bases at V and 2 bases at J, with 11 bases between. Germline loops: CDR1 SGHNT, CDR2 YENEEA. The CDR3 is 14 residues long. CDR3: CASSFRGRTYEQYF. The CDR3 DNA sequence: TGTGCCAGCAGCTTCAGGGGTCGCACCTACGAGCAGTACTTC. Full variable domain (outside the CDR3, taken from reference TRBV11-3 and TRBJ2-7): EAGVVQSPRYKIIEKKQPVAFWCNPISGHNTLYWYLQNLGQGPELLIRYENEEAVDDSQLPKDRFSAERLKGVDSTLKIQPAELGDSAVYLCASSFRGRTYEQYFGPGTRLTVT.

This clone was observed a few times. V is TRBV11-3 and J is TRBJ2-1; 8 nucleotides agree with TRBD2. The CDR3 extends over 15 amino acids. Germline assignment: CDR1 SGHNT and CDR2 YENEEA. Trimming removed 5 bases from V and 6 bases from J; junction bases left unmatched: 9. Here the CDR3 DNA reads TGTGCCAGCAGCGCGGCGGGGGGTTCCCTCAATGAGCAGTTCTTC. It encodes CASSAAGGSLNEQFF.